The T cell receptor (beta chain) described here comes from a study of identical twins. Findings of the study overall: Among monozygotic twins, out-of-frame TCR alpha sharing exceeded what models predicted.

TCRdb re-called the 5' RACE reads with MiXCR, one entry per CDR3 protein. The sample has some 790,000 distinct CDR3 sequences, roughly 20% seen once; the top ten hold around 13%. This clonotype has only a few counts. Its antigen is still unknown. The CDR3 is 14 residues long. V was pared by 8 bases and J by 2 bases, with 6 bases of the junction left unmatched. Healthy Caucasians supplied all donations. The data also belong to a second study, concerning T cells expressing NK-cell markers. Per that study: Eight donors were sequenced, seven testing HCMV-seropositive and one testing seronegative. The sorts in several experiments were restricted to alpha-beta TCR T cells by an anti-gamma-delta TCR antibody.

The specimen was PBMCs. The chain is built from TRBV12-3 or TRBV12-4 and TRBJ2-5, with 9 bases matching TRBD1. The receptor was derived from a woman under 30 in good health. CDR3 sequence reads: CASSDRGGQETQYF. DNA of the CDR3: TGTGCCAGCTCGGACAGGGGAGGGCAAGAGACCCAGTACTTC.